The 27 T cell receptor beta chains reported below all come from one sample, sequenced in a study of cytomegalovirus exposure and HLA in healthy donors. The PCR made use of 60 Vbeta and 13 Jbeta primers. The data were produced by immunoSEQ multiplex PCR, yet TCRdb's version contains in-frame clones alone and is incomplete. This table holds around 84,000 clones, approximately 79% found once. The sequenced sample was PBMCs. The receptors stem from a human donor in good health.

The V gene is TRBV4-3, the J gene TRBJ2-1; 9 bases map to TRBD2. V lost 0 bases and J lost 9; bases outside the gene matches: 9. CDR3 length equals 16 residues. Germline values: CDR1 LGHNA, CDR2 YSLEER. CDR3 nucleotides: TGCGCCAGCAGCCAAGACGGTGGCGGGGGGGCGGGTGAGCAGTTCTTC. It specifies CASSQDGGGGAGEQFF.

The genes are TRBV12-2 and TRBJ2-7; TRBD1 is the table's D call and was not checked against the DNA. TRBV12-2 constitutes a pseudogene. The CDR3 has 16 amino acids. Written as DNA, the CDR3 is TGTGCAAGTCGCTTAGCGGGACAGAAGTCCTCCTACGAGCAGTACTTC. As protein: CASRLAGQKSSYEQYF.

The CDR3 sequence: CASSLGLASYEQYF. DNA of the CDR3: TGCGCCAGCAGCTTGGGACTAGCGAGCTACGAGCAGTACTTC. The chain links TRBV5-1 to TRBJ2-7, with 8 bases fitting TRBD2. The CDR3 length is 14 residues. From germline, CDR1 is SGHRS and CDR2 YFSETQ. V lost 0 bases to trimming and J lost 3 bases; unmatched junction nucleotides: 2. The whole variable domain, filled in from reference TRBV5-1 and TRBJ2-7, reads KAGVTQTPRYLIKTRGQQVTLSCSPISGHRSVSWYQQTPGQGLQFLFEYFSETQRNKGNFPGRFSGRQFSNSRSEMNVSTLELGDSALYLCASSLGLASYEQYFGPGTRLTVT.

This clone was counted at least ten times. DNA of the CDR3: TGTGCCAGCAGTGAAGCGCTTGACAGGGGGTACACTGAAGCTTTCTTT. Amino acids: CASSEALDRGYTEAFF. The V and J genes are TRBV2 and TRBJ1-1, with 9 bases aligning to TRBD1. CDR1 is SNHLY, CDR2 FYNNEI, per germline. V trimming: 0 bases; J trimming: 3 bases; junction bases outside the gene matches: 5. The CDR3 totals 16 residues.

The chain employs TRBV4-3 and TRBJ2-5; no reliable D call. The germline CDR1 and CDR2 sequences are LGHNA and YSLEER. The CDR3 contains 14 residues. V was clipped by 0 bases and J by 4 bases, with 9 bases between them. The CDR3 region has the DNA TGCGCCAGCAGCCAAGATCCGGGTGGAGAGACCCAGTACTTC. Protein product: CASSQDPGGETQYF.

This CDR3 reads CASSPQHTDITGELFF. CDR3 DNA sequence: TGTGCCAGCAGTCCGCAACACACGGACATCACCGGGGAGCTGTTTTTT. V gene TRBV28 combines with J gene TRBJ2-2, with a possible D match to TRBD1 (5 bases). Deletions cut 5 bases from V and 4 bases from J, with 17 bases between. The CDR3 contains 16 residues. Germline-derived CDR1 and CDR2 are MDHEN and SYDVKM.

V and J are TRBV5-4 and TRBJ2-7; the D is unclear. Looked up from germline, CDR1 is SGHNT and CDR2 is YYREEE (reference sequence). The ends were cut back, 2 bases at V and 0 bases at J, with 9 bases in the middle. The CDR3 length is 14 residues. This CDR3 is CASSFSESSYEQYF. The CDR3 DNA sequence: TGTGCCAGCAGCTTCTCCGAGAGCTCCTACGAGCAGTACTTC.

The chain carries TRBV27 and TRBJ1-5; D gene unclear. This CDR3 contains 14 residues. V shed 2 bases and J shed 7 bases, with 12 bases lying between them. CDR1 is MNHEY and CDR2 is SMNVEV in the germline V gene (reference sequence). CDR3 in amino acids: CASSLVRGNQPQHF. DNA for the CDR3: TGTGCCAGCAGTTTAGTAAGAGGGAACCAGCCCCAGCATTTT.

The chain uses TRBV6-1 and TRBJ2-1; D is perhaps TRBD2 (5 bases). The ends were cut back, 10 bases at V and 7 bases at J, with 23 bases in the middle. CDR1 is MNHNS and CDR2 is SASEGT in the germline V gene. This CDR3 has 15 amino acids. The CDR3 sequence: CATRTGDHTQNEQFF. The CDR3 coding sequence is TGTGCCACGCGGACCGGGGATCACACACAGAATGAGCAGTTCTTC.

The CDR3 DNA follows: TGCGCCAGCAGCTTGGTCGGGAATCAGCCCCAGCATTTT. It codes for CASSLVGNQPQHF. This chain uses TRBV5-1 with TRBJ1-5, with D unresolved. Germline V CDR1 and CDR2: SGHRS, YFSETQ. This CDR3 spans 13 amino acids. V was trimmed by 0 bases and J by 4 bases, leaving 5 bases between them.

V and J are TRBV6-5 and TRBJ1-5, with unresolved D. CDR1 is MNHEY, CDR2 SVGAGI, per germline. The CDR3 has 14 residues. V was cut by 5 bases and J by 3 bases, with 11 bases left in between. CDR3 nucleotide sequence: TGTGCCAGCAGTGAAGGCGGGTACAATCAGCCCCAGCATTTT. It translates to CASSEGGYNQPQHF.

The genes are TRBV25-1 and TRBJ2-7; 9 bases line up with TRBD1. Germline CDR1 reads MGHDK; CDR2 reads SYGVNS. Unmatched junction bases numbered 8, after V lost 3 bases and J lost 5 bases. CDR3 length equals 15 residues. The CDR3 sequence: CASSERTGGDDEQYF. DNA for the CDR3: TGTGCCAGCAGTGAGCGCACAGGGGGCGACGACGAGCAGTACTTC.

The genes are TRBV11-2 and TRBJ1-1; the match to TRBD1 covers 9 bases. V dropped 4 bases and J dropped 4; count of bases not matched to a gene: 4. The CDR3 sequence is 14 residues long. Germline CDR1 SGHAT, CDR2 FQNNGV. This chain's CDR3 is CASSSRTGATEAFF. The CDR3 DNA follows: TGTGCCAGCAGCTCCCGGACAGGGGCCACTGAAGCTTTCTTT.

V and J are TRBV6-6 and TRBJ1-6; D may be TRBD1 (6 bases). Germline V gives CDR1 MNHNY, CDR2 SVGAGI (reference sequence). V was trimmed by 2 bases and J by 5 bases, leaving 13 bases between them. There are 16 residues in the CDR3. CDR3 nucleotides: TGTGCCAGCAGTTACACAACAGGGAGCGATAATTCACCCCTCCACTTT. It yields the protein CASSYTTGSDNSPLHF.

The V call is TRBV13, the J call TRBJ2-5; 14 bases match TRBD2. Germline-derived CDR1 and CDR2 are PRHDT and FYEKMQ (reference sequence). The CDR3 has 18 amino acids. V lost 5 bases, J lost 1 base, and 9 bases stayed unmatched. CDR3 nucleotide sequence: TGTGCCAGCAGCCCAGGGACTAGCGGGGGCGGACCCCAAGAGACCCAGTACTTC. It codes for CASSPGTSGGGPQETQYF.

The V and J genes are TRBV6-6 and TRBJ2-3, with D possibly matching TRBD2 (6 bases). Germline assignment: CDR1 MNHNY and CDR2 SVGAGI (reference sequence). The CDR3 consists of 15 residues. V dropped 0 bases and J dropped 5 bases, with 12 bases sitting between them. In DNA form, the CDR3 reads TGTGCCAGCAGTTACTCGATAGCGGTCGGAGATACGCAGTATTTT. Protein sequence: CASSYSIAVGDTQYF.

This chain uses TRBV10-2 with TRBJ2-7; D may be TRBD1 (6 bases). This CDR3 has 14 residues. V lost 3 bases to trimming and J lost 6 bases, with 15 bases between them. Germline lookup yields CDR1 WSHSY and CDR2 SAAADI. Written as DNA, the CDR3 is TGCGCCAGCAGTGATGTGTGGACAGTCTGCGAGCAGTACTTC. Translated, it gives CASSDVWTVCEQYF.

For the CDR3, the DNA is TGTGCCAGCAGCCTTAGCGGGGGGCTATTCTCCTACGAGCAGTACTTC. Its protein product is CASSLSGGLFSYEQYF. This chain joins TRBV27 and TRBJ2-7, with 10 positions matching TRBD2. V gave up 6 bases and J gave up 0 bases; unmatched junction bases: 8. CDR1 is MNHEY and CDR2 is SMNVEV in the germline V gene (reference sequence). There are 16 residues in the CDR3.

The genes are TRBV27 and TRBJ2-7, with 8 bases aligning to TRBD2. Trimming cost V 5 bases and J 0 bases; bases outside gene matches: 3. The CDR3 consists of 14 residues. Germline loops: CDR1 MNHEY, CDR2 SMNVEV (reference sequence). The CDR3 is CASSPGTSSYEQYF. CDR3 DNA sequence: TGTGCCAGCAGTCCCGGGACTAGCTCCTACGAGCAGTACTTC.

This clone was detected once. This rearrangement joins TRBV5-4 to TRBJ2-1; possible D gene TRBD2, 5 bases. Trimming stripped 4 bases from V and 0 bases from J, with 17 bases between. The germline V gene has CDR1 SGHNT and CDR2 YYREEE (reference sequence). There are 17 residues in the CDR3. Written as DNA, the CDR3 is TGTGCCAGCAGCCCGCCGGGCAGCGGAAGCTCCTACAATGAGCAGTTCTTC. It specifies CASSPPGSGSSYNEQFF. Using reference TRBV5-4 and TRBJ2-1 for the parts outside the CDR3, the full variable domain is ETGVTQSPTHLIKTRGQQVTLRCSSQSGHNTVSWYQQALGQGPQFIFQYYREEENGRGNFPPRFSGLQFPNYSSELNVNALELDDSALYLCASSPPGSGSSYNEQFFGPGTRLTVL.

In this sample, this clone turned up a few times. The DNA for the CDR3 is TGTGCCAGCAGGGAGGGGTCAGGTAGACCACCCCTCCACTTT. This encodes CASREGSGRPPLHF. The rearrangement joins TRBV6-1 to TRBJ1-6; tentatively, D is TRBD1 (5 bases). Trimming removed 6 bases at V and 11 bases at J, with 17 bases between. The CDR3 is 14 residues long. From germline, CDR1 is MNHNS and CDR2 SASEGT.

The CDR3 here is CASSLIGQANTEAFF. DNA of the CDR3: TGTGCCAGCAGCTTAATAGGCCAGGCGAACACTGAAGCTTTCTTT. J is TRBJ1-1 and V is TRBV7-2; D gene ambiguous. From germline, CDR1 is SGHTA and CDR2 FQGNSA. The germline V and J ends were trimmed by 2 bases and 1 base, with 11 bases remaining between them. The CDR3 is 15 amino acids.

The rearrangement uses TRBV7-6 and TRBJ1-2, with 7 positions matching TRBD1. CDR1 and CDR2 from the germline V gene are SGHVS and FNYEAQ. Trimming removed 2 bases from V and 8 bases from J; junction bases left unmatched: 11. This CDR3 region has 15 residues. This chain's CDR3 is CASSLMGQPQEGYTF. In DNA, the CDR3 is TGTGCCAGCAGCTTAATGGGACAGCCTCAGGAAGGCTACACCTTC.

The gene calls are TRBV12-2 and TRBJ2-7; TRBD2, the table's D call, was not compared with the DNA. TRBV12-2 is termed a pseudogene. The CDR3 runs 15 residues. The CDR3 DNA reads TGTGCAAGTCGCTTATTCCGGACTAGCTGCGGCGAGCAGTACTTC. It codes for CASRLFRTSCGEQYF.

CDR3 bases: TGTGCCACCAGCAGAGATGGCGGGGAGAGCTACGAGCAGTACTTC. It codes for CATSRDGGESYEQYF. The gene calls are TRBV15 and TRBJ2-7; a weak D match, TRBD2 (6 bases). In germline, CDR1 is LNHNV, CDR2 YYDKDF (reference sequence). Trimming took off 0 bases at V and 3 bases at J, with 12 bases between the two ends. The CDR3 contains 15 residues.

This clone was counted only a few times. The gene calls are TRBV5-6 and TRBJ1-2; the D is unclear. Germline CDR1 reads SGHDT; CDR2 reads YYEEEE. The CDR3 consists of 14 residues. V was cut by 0 bases and J by 4 bases, with 10 bases left in between. The chain's CDR3 is CASSLGRLGYGYTF. The CDR3 DNA reads as TGTGCCAGCAGCTTGGGCAGGCTCGGCTATGGCTACACCTTC.

The CDR3 sequence: CASSLGSGTGEETQYF. The DNA for the CDR3 is TGTGCCAGCAGTTTGGGATCCGGGACAGGGGAAGAGACCCAGTACTTC. The genes are TRBV27 and TRBJ2-5, with 10 bases fitting TRBD1. Per the germline V gene, CDR1 is MNHEY and CDR2 is SMNVEV (reference sequence). The CDR3 extends over 16 amino acids. The trim removed 3 bases at V and 3 bases at J, leaving 7 bases unmatched.